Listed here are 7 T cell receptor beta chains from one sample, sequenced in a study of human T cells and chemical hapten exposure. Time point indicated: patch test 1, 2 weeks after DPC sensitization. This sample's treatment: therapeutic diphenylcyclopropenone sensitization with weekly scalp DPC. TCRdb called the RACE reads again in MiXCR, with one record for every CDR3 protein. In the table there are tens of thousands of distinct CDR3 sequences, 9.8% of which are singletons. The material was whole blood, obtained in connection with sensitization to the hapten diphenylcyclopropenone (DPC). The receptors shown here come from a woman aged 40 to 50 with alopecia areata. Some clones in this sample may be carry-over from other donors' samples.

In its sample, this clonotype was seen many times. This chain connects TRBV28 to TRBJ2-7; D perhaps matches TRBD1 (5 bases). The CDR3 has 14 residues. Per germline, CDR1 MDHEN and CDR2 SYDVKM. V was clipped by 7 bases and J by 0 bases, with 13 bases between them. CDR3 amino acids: CASNPLRGSYEQYF. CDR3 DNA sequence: TGTGCCAGCAACCCTCTAAGGGGCTCCTACGAGCAGTACTTC.

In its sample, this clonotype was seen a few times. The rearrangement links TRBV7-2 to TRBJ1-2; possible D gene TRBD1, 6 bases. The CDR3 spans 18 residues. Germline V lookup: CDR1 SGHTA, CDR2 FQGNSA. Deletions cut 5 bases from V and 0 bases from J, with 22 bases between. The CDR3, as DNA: TGTGCCAGCAGCCCCCCCCTTTGGGGTGCAGGGGCTAACTATGGCTACACCTTC. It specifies CASSPPLWGAGANYGYTF.

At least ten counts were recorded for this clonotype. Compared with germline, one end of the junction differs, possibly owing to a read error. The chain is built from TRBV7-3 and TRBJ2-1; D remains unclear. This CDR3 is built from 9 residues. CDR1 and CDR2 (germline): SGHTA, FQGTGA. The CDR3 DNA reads TGTGCCAGCAGCCTTTACCGCCTCTTC. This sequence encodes CASSLYRLF.

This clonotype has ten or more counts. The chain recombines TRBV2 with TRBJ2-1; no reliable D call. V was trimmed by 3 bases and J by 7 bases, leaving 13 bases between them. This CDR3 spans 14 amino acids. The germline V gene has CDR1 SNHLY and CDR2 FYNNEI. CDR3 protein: CASSDGWSRNEQFF. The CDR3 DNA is TGTGCCAGCAGTGATGGCTGGTCTAGGAATGAGCAGTTCTTC.

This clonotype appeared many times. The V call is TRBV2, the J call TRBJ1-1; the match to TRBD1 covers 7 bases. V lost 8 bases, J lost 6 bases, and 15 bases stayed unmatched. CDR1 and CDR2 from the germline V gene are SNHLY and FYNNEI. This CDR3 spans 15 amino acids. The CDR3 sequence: CASHRAYRGGAEAFF. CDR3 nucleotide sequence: TGTGCCAGCCACAGAGCCTACAGGGGAGGAGCTGAAGCTTTCTTT.

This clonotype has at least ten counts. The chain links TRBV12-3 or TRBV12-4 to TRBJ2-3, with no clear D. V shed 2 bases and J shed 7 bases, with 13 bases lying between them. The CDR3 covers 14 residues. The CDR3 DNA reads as TGTGCCAGCAGTTTATTACCAGTTCCTAATACGCAGTATTTT. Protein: CASSLLPVPNTQYF.

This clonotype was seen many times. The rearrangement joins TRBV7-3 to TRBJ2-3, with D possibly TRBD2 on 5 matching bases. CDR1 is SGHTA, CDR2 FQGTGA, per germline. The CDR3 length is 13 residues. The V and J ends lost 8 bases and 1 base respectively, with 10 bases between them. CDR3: CASGAGGTDTQYF. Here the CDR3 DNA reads TGTGCCAGCGGCGCCGGGGGCACAGATACGCAGTATTTT.